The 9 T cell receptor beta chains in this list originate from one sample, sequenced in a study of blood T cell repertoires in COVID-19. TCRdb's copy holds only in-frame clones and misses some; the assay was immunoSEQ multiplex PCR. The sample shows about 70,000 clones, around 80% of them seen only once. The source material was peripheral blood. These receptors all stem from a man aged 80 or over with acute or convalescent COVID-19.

The CDR3 spells CASSLGQGPDPQHF. CDR3 sequence (DNA): TGTGCCAGCAGCTTAGGCCAGGGGCCCGACCCCCAGCATTTT. The chain combines TRBV11-2 with TRBJ1-5, with a weak D call TRBD1 (6 bases). Germline V lookup: CDR1 SGHAT, CDR2 FQNNGV. The CDR3 is 14 amino acids. Trimming took 1 base from V and 10 from J, leaving 14 bases between them.

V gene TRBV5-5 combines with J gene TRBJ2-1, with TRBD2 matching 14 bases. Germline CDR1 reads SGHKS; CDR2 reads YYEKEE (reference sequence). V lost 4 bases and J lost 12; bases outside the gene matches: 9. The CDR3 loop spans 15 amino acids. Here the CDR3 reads CASSTPTSGGAGQFF. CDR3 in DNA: TGTGCCAGCAGCACCCCGACTAGCGGGGGGGCCGGGCAGTTCTTC.

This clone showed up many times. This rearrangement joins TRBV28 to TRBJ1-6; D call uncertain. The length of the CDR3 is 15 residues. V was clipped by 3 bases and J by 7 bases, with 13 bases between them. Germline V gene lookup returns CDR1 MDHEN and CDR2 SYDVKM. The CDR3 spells CASSFFGRENSPLHF. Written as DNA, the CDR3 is TGTGCCAGCAGTTTTTTCGGACGGGAGAATTCACCCCTCCACTTT.

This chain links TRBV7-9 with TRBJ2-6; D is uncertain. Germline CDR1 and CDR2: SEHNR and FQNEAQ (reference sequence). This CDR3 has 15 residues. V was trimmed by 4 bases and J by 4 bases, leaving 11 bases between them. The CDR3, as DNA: TGTGCCAGCAGCTCGCCAGGATGGGGGGCCAACGTCCTGACTTTC. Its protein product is CASSSPGWGANVLTF.

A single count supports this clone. The CDR3 reads CANKYIGRFGGYTF. CDR3 sequence (DNA): TGTGCCAACAAATACATCGGGAGGTTTGGTGGCTACACCTTC. The chain combines TRBV6-5 with TRBJ1-2; D remains ambiguous. This CDR3 contains 14 residues. V dropped 10 bases and J dropped 7 bases, with 22 bases sitting between them. In germline, CDR1 is MNHEY, CDR2 SVGAGI.

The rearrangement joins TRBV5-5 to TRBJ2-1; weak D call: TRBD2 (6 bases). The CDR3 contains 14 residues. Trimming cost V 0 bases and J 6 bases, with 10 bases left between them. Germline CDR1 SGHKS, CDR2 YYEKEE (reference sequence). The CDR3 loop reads CASSLVAGSNEQFF. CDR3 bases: TGTGCCAGCAGCTTGGTTGCGGGGAGCAATGAGCAGTTCTTC.

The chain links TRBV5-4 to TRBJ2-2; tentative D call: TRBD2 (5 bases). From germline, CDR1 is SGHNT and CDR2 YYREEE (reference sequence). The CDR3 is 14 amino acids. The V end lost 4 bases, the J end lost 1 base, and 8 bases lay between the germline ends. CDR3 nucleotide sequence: TGTGCCAGCAGCATACGGGAGAACACCGGGGAGCTGTTTTTT. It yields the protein CASSIRENTGELFF.

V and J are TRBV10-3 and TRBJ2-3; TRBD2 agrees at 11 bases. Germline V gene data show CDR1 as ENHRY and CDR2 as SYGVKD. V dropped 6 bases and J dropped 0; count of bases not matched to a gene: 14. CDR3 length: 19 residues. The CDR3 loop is CAIRGTSTTSGDSTDTQYF. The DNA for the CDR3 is TGTGCCATCAGAGGGACCTCAACGACTAGCGGGGATAGCACAGATACGCAGTATTTT.

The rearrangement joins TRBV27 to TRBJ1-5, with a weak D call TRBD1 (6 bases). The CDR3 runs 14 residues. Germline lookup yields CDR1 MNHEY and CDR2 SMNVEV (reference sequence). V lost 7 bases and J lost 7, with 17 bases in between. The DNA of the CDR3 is TGTGCCAGCAAACCTTGGGGGGGCAGGCAGCCCCAGCATTTT. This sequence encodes CASKPWGGRQPQHF.